The sequence of this TCR beta chain was determined in a study of CD8+CD57+ T cells in acquired aplastic anemia. Findings and caveats of the study: Between patients and controls, approximately 29 CD8+ CDR3 sequences were found in common.

This clonotype was counted many times. The antigen is not known. V was cut by 7 bases and J by 7 bases, with 20 bases left in between. This CDR3 is built from 15 residues. In germline, CDR1 is DFQATT, CDR2 SNEGSKA (reference sequence). Those patients picked for sequencing had displayed CD8+CD57+ cell expansion on flow cytometry. There was no therapy given to any patient before the blood sampling took place. TCR beta VDJ and CDR3 were profiled, and genomic DNA was the template. TCRdb recomputed calls from the reads with MiXCR, one row per CDR3 protein. The data hold some 180,000 distinct CDR3 sequences, with approximately 48% observed a single time.

The source of this sequence is a human donor with aplastic anemia. The sequenced sample was sorted CD4+, CD8+, or CD8+CD57+ T cells (not recorded which) from PBMCs. V is TRBV20-1 and J is TRBJ1-6; D not resolved. In nucleotides, the CDR3 is TGCAGTGTCAGAACGGACCGGAAAAAGAATTCACCCCTCCACTTT. This codes for CSVRTDRKKNSPLHF.